These 4 T cell receptor beta chains came from one sample sequenced in a study of identical twins. TCRdb called the 5' RACE reads again in MiXCR, with one record for every CDR3 protein. This table holds more than 400,000 distinct CDR3 sequences, around 15% found once. The same sample was also used in a study of yellow fever vaccine responses in identical twins.

Sequencing used CD4+ T cells sorted from blood. The receptors here all came from a woman aged 18-29 years in good health.

V is TRBV9 and J is TRBJ2-1; 7 bases line up with TRBD1. Looked up from germline, CDR1 is SGDLS and CDR2 is YYNGEE. The length of the CDR3 is 15 residues. The ends lost 4 bases at V and 3 bases at J; junction bases unmatched: 7. The CDR3: CASSPGTVSYNEQFF. CDR3 coding DNA: TGTGCCAGCAGCCCCGGGACAGTCAGCTACAATGAGCAGTTCTTC.

The chain joins TRBV5-1 to TRBJ2-6; 8 nucleotides line up with TRBD2. Germline CDR1 reads SGHRS; CDR2 reads YFSETQ. J gave up 4 bases and V 3 bases, and 9 bases lay outside the gene matches. The CDR3 is 17 amino acids. The CDR3 region has the DNA TGCGCCAGCAGCTATCCCGGGGGGGCTTCCGGGGCCAACGTCCTGACTTTC. Protein product: CASSYPGGASGANVLTF.

The gene calls are TRBV29-1 and TRBJ2-3, with 7 bases aligning to TRBD1. V dropped 3 bases and J dropped 2; count of bases not matched to a gene: 5. CDR3 length: 14 residues. Germline V lookup: CDR1 SQVTM, CDR2 ANQGSEA. The CDR3 region has the DNA TGCAGCGTTGAGTACAGGGGTAACACAGATACGCAGTATTTT. The encoded protein is CSVEYRGNTDTQYF.

The rearrangement joins TRBV20-1 to TRBJ2-3; 9 nucleotides align to TRBD2. Germline V gene lookup returns CDR1 DFQATT and CDR2 SNEGSKA (reference sequence). This CDR3 contains 14 residues. V lost 7 bases to trimming and J lost 4 bases; unmatched junction nucleotides: 9. The CDR3 region is CSGNSGSPPDTQYF. The CDR3 DNA reads as TGCAGTGGGAATAGCGGGAGTCCCCCAGATACGCAGTATTTT.